This TCR beta chain was documented in a study of cytomegalovirus exposure and HLA in healthy donors. Primers included in the PCR were 60 Vbeta and 13 Jbeta primers. Some clones are missing from TCRdb's copy, which holds only in-frame ones; the method was immunoSEQ multiplex PCR. The data contain more than 150,000 clones, over 65% of them seen just once; the ten biggest clones take up under 2%. Whole-study results and caveats: Analyses of presence and absence presupposed an approximately uniform sequencing depth across donors.

After removal of 4 bases from V and 6 bases from J, the junction contained 7 bases not matched to a gene. The germline V gene has CDR1 GTSNPN and CDR2 SVGIG (reference sequence). There are 15 residues in the CDR3. As concerns this clone: What it binds is unknown.

The chain couples TRBV30 to TRBJ2-1, with 12 bases lining up with TRBD2. The source is a man between 18 and 35 years old in good health and CMV-seronegative. The specimen was PBMCs. CDR3 amino acids: CAWTPLAGGGNEQFF. The CDR3 DNA sequence: TGTGCCTGGACCCCACTAGCGGGGGGAGGCAATGAGCAGTTCTTC.